The text below deals with one TCR beta chain. There is no known antigen for this receptor. Base qualities were left out, and no much larger clone turns up one base away. This sample is drawn from a study of long-term antiretroviral therapy in people with HIV (dated by TCRdb to between 2020 and 2023). As for the study more broadly: The earliest samples were collected approximately a decade before the 2015 WHO recommendation for immediate ART, a period when ART was typically delayed until CD4 counts fell. Whether ART initiation and durable HIV suppression were associated with changes in peripheral blood TRB repertoire composition and diversity was tested in a retrospective serial study. From 30 adults with confirmed HIV infection, the cohort provided under 200 cryopreserved PBMC samples, gathered serially across a mean of around six years (range 1-12). Of the roughly 32 participants with HIV, approximately ten were female. No cross-contamination during QIAcube processing turned up in test extractions that ran a monoclonal T-cell line alongside more than 30 polyclonal samples. The paper as a whole reports these results and caveats: No data were available on ART adherence, viral resistance or therapy changes, limiting inferences about post-ART repertoire changes. Starting ART was linked to a significant rise in TRB diversity, yet even after long-term ART the diversity remained significantly lower than in transplant donor controls. The samples span the years 2004 to 2017, and the ART regimens used at that time may not be as effective as current regimens. Expanded TRB clones identified before ART initiation dominated the repertoire across all time points, though the dominance fluctuated and decreased in many PLHIV after ART. Narrower CDR3 length ranges were observed in HIV repertoires than in controls, and an antigen-experienced repertoire with only a slight naive shift after ART was suggested by the network structure. Since PBMC availability was limited, sequencing covered only the TCR beta chain, with no alpha chain pairing. Because pre-ART samples had limited cell numbers, profiling was done on unsorted PBMC rather than on sorted CD4+ and CD8+ T cells.

Measured from the cysteine to the phenylalanine, the CDR3 is 11 residues long. Only CDR3 DNA is held: 33 bases, read in frame from base 1. From a lookup of the germline V gene (reference sequence), CDR1 and CDR2 are DFQATT and SNEGSKA. Trimming at the junction amounts to 3 bases on V and 8 bases on J, and the germline ends lie 10 bases apart. The immunoSEQ hsTCRB v3.0 assay was used at survey level resolution for TRB variable region sequencing. The targeted TRB sequencing depth was roughly 40,000-55,000 T-cell genomes per sample. Pooled TRB libraries were sequenced on an Illumina MiSeq with a v3 150-cycle kit. Under the source paper's analysis protocol: Repertoire analysis was performed in R inside a reproducible Nextflow workflow that covered QC, data transformation and analysis. LymphoSeq2, an R package for exploring AIRR-Seq data, was used to implement the custom analyses. After excluding a handful of samples that yielded fewer than 5000 total TRB sequences, approximately 180 HIV repertoires remained for analysis. Among the approximately 190 retained HIV repertoires, about 57 were collected before ART initiation and 129 after ART initiation. Repertoires were downsampled to 5000 TRB nucleotide sequences, with summary statistics averaged over 100 downsampling iterations. Only TRB sequences with CDR3 regions of at least seven amino acids were retained for analysis. Diversity was assessed using a clonality score derived from Shannon entropy and using the Gini coefficient. In the repertoire networks, any two of the top 5000 CDR3 amino acid sequences were linked whenever the two sequences differed by an edit distance of one. Antigen specificity groups and MHC restriction were predicted for TRB CDR3 amino acid sequences with GLIPH2. To flag known associations with CMV, EBV, HIV or tissue antigens, CDR3 amino acid sequences were compared against VDJdb and McPAS-TCR. Pre-ART, post-ART and control groups were compared with Wilcoxon signed-rank tests and Holm-Bonferroni correction. The table was pulled from immuneACCESS by TCRdb, which kept in-frame rearrangements only. Such tables lose some clones; where checked, under half of the loss comes from unresolved V genes, and the rest has no known cause. The V and J calls and clone size were taken over from that table, and D and trimming were inferred from the DNA. The table for this sample lists around 30,000 clones; roughly 88% of them were counted only once. Jointly, the top ten make up roughly 7.6% of the sample.

Participants were included only if at least one PBMC sample before ART initiation and at least two post-ART samples were available. Every participant with HIV received treatment in the United States of America. Before DNA extraction, cryopreserved samples containing roughly 0.9-10 million PBMC were thawed and washed. At the time of the earliest PBMC sample for each participant with HIV, ages ranged from roughly 23 to 60 years. PBMC samples were contributed by each participant from 1-4 timepoints before ART initiation and 2-8 timepoints after ART initiation, with a median of 7 samples. For every participant, serial HIV viral load, CD4+ T-cell count, ART history and demographic data were obtained. Genomic DNA was extracted from unsorted PBMC with a Qiagen kit on a QIAcube, processed in batches of 12 samples.

This chain is built from TRBV20-1 and TRBJ1-1, with no confident D gene call. The sequence was collected from a man in his forties or fifties with HIV. This specimen consisted of unsorted PBMCs, obtained 3 years after starting antiretroviral therapy. The nucleotides read TGCAGTGCTAGTCCCGGGAACGAAGCTTTCTTT. Translated, it gives CSASPGNEAFF.